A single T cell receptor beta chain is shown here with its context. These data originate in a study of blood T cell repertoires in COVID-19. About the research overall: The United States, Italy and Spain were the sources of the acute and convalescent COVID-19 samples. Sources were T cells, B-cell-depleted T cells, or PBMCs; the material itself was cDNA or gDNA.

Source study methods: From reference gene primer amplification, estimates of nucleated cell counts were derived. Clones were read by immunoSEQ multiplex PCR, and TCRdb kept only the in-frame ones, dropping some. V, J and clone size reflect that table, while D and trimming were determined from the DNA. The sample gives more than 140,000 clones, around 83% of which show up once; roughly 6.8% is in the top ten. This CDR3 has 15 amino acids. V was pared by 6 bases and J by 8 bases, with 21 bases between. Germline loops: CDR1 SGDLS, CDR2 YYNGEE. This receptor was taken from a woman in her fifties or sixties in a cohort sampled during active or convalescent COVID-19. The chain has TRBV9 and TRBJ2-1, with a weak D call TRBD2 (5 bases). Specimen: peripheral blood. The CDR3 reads CASTSDARAADEQFF. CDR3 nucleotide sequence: TGTGCCAGCACCTCAGACGCGAGGGCCGCGGATGAGCAGTTCTTC.